The present entry profiles one T cell receptor beta chain with its context. The data are from a study of blood T cell repertoires in COVID-19. For the study at large: The origin of the acute and convalescent COVID-19 samples was the United States, Italy and Spain.

The table came from immunoSEQ multiplex PCR; TCRdb's copy has only in-frame clones and leaves some out. This sample yields 110,000 or so clones, of which 75% to 90% are seen a single time; 13% belongs to the top ten. Germline CDR1 and CDR2: SGHRS and YFSETQ. There are 16 residues in the CDR3. Trimming took 4 bases from V and 4 from J, leaving 21 bases between them. This TCR came from a human donor in a cohort sampled during active COVID-19. The specimen sequenced was peripheral blood. The chain carries TRBV5-1 and TRBJ2-7; a weak D match, TRBD1 (5 bases). CDR3: CASSPMLGQGMYEQYF. In nucleotides, the CDR3 is TGCGCCAGCAGCCCAATGCTGGGCCAGGGAATGTACGAGCAGTACTTC.